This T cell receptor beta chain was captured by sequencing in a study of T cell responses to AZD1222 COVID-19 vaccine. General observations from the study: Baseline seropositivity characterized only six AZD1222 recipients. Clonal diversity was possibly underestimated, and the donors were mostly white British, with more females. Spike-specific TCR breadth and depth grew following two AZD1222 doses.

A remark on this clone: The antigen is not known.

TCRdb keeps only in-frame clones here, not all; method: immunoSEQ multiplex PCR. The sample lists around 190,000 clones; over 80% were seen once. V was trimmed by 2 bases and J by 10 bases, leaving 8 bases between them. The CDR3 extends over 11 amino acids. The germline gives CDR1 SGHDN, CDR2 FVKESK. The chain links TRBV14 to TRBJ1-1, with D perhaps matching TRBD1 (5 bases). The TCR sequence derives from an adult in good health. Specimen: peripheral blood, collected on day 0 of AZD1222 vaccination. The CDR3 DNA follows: TGTGCCAGCAGCCAACAGGGACGAGCTTTCTTT. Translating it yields CASSQQGRAFF.